The sequence of this T cell receptor (beta chain) was determined in a study of PD-1 blockade in classical Hodgkin lymphoma. The CDR3 has 12 residues. Germline lookup yields CDR1 LNHDA and CDR2 SQIVND (reference sequence). V was trimmed by 5 bases and J by 1 base, leaving 3 bases between them. The protocol was immunoSEQ multiplex PCR, while the TCRdb copy is restricted to in-frame clones and leaves out a portion. The profile shows 20,000 to 25,000 clones, 80% to 85% of them singletons. Every patient relapsed after autologous stem cell transplantation, and brentuximab vedotin exposure varied. The source was peripheral blood mononuclear cells (PBMCs), collected before the second cycle of nivolumab. The V gene is TRBV19, the J gene TRBJ1-5; D is uncertain. The clonotype originates from a human donor with classical Hodgkin lymphoma. The CDR3 here is CASSQSNQPQHF. The CDR3 nucleotides read TGTGCCAGTAGTCAGAGCAATCAGCCCCAGCATTTT.